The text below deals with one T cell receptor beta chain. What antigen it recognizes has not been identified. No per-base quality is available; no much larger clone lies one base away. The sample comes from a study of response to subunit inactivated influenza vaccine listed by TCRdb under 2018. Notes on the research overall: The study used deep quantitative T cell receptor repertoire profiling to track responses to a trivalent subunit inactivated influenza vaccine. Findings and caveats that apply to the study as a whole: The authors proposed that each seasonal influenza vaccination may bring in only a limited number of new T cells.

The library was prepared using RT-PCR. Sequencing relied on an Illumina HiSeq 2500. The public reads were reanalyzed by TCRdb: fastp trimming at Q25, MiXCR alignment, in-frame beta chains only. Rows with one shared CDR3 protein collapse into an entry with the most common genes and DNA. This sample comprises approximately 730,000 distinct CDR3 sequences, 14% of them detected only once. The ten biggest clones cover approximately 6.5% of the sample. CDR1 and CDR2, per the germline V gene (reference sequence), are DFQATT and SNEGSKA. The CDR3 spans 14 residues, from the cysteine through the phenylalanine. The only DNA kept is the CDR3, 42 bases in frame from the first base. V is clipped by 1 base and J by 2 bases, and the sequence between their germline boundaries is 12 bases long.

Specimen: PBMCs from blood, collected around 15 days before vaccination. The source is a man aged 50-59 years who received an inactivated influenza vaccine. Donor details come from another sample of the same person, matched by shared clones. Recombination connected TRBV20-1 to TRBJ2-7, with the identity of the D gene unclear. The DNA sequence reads TGCAGTGCTAGAGTTGATAAGCCTCCCTACGAGCAGTACTTC. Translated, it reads CSARVDKPPYEQYF.